The sequence of this T cell receptor (beta chain) was determined in a study of shared clonotypes between healthy human individuals. This clone was picked up one time. One end of the junction fails to match germline, which may point to a read error. Using immunoSEQ multiplex PCR, the repertoire was profiled, and TCRdb retains in-frame clones only, with some absent. The sample carries around 99,000 clones, almost 70% recorded once. Per the germline V gene, CDR1 is SSHAT and CDR2 is FNYEAQ (reference sequence). There are 14 residues in the CDR3. The sequenced material came from memory CD8+ T cells sorted from blood. Subset defined: CD45RO+ cells pooled with CCR7-negative TemRA cells. This TCR was recovered from a man aged 25-45 years in good health. J is TRBJ2-2 and V is TRBV7-7, with D possibly matching TRBD2 (6 bases). CDR3 sequence (DNA): TGTGCTAGCAGCTTAGGCAGGGAGGCCGGGGAGCTGTTTTTT. This gives the protein CASSLGREAGELFF.